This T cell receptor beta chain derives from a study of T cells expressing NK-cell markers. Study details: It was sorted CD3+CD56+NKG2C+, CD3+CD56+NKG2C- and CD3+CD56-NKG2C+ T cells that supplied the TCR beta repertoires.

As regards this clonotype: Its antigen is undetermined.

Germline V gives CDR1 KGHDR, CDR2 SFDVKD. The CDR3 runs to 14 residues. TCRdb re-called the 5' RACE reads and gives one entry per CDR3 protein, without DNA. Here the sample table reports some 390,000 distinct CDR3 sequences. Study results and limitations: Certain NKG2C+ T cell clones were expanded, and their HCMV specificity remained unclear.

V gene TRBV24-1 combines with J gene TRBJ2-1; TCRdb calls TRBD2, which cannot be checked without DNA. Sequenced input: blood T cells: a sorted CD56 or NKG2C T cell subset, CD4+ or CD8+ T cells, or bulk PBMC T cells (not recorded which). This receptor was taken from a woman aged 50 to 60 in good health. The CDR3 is CATRTGLGNNEQFF.